A selection of T cell receptor beta chains follows, all from one sample in a study of technical replicates of blood from a few donors. TCRdb keeps only in-frame clones here, not all; method: immunoSEQ multiplex PCR. The table lists under 80,000 clones, roughly 96% of them singletons, with approximately 0.2% in the top ten. Sequencing was carried out using T cells isolated from PBMCs. The source of these receptors is a human donor in good health. Each CDR3 is given with its conserved first and last residue. Each record gives: V gene, D gene, J gene, clone size, CDR3 protein, CDR3 DNA. A D gene is named only where the DNA matches it firmly. For some rows the clone size is stated as once, few or many, or as a class when expanded; others skip it.

V gene: TRBV30; D gene: .; J gene: TRBJ1-1; clone size: .; CDR3 protein: CAWSVSGIINMNTEAFF; CDR3 DNA: TGTGCCTGGAGTGTCTCAGGGATCATCAATATGAACACTGAAGCTTTCTTT
V gene: TRBV7-2; D gene: TRBD1; J gene: TRBJ2-1; clone size: .; CDR3 protein: CASSFRQGPWGFF; CDR3 DNA: TGTGCCAGCAGCTTTCGACAGGGGCCCTGGGGGTTCTTC
V gene: TRBV6-4; D gene: .; J gene: TRBJ1-2; clone size: .; CDR3 protein: CASSEEGAGLLGGYTF; CDR3 DNA: TGTGCCAGCAGTGAAGAAGGGGCAGGGCTCCTCGGAGGCTACACCTTC
V gene: TRBV4-1; D gene: .; J gene: TRBJ2-2; clone size: .; CDR3 protein: CASRHWNTGELFF; CDR3 DNA: TGCGCCAGCAGGCACTGGAACACCGGGGAGCTGTTTTTT
V gene: TRBV28; D gene: TRBD1; J gene: TRBJ1-2; clone size: once; CDR3 protein: CASSYLPDRVGYGYTF; CDR3 DNA: TGTGCCAGCAGCTATCTTCCGGACAGGGTGGGTTATGGCTACACCTTC
V gene: TRBV6-5; D gene: TRBD1; J gene: TRBJ2-3; clone size: .; CDR3 protein: CASSGPGQGIDTQYF; CDR3 DNA: TGTGCCAGCAGTGGACCGGGACAGGGGATAGATACGCAGTATTTT
V gene: TRBV7-9; D gene: TRBD1; J gene: TRBJ1-1; clone size: .; CDR3 protein: CASSISGQGMNTEAFF; CDR3 DNA: TGTGCCAGCAGCATTTCGGGACAGGGTATGAACACTGAAGCTTTCTTT
V gene: TRBV6-1; D gene: .; J gene: TRBJ2-7; clone size: .; CDR3 protein: CASSHREGYEQYF; CDR3 DNA: TGTGCCAGCAGTCACAGGGAGGGATACGAGCAGTACTTC
V gene: TRBV6-1; D gene: TRBD1; J gene: TRBJ1-2; clone size: once; CDR3 protein: CASRSTGGPYGYTF; CDR3 DNA: TGTGCCAGCAGGAGTACAGGGGGGCCCTATGGCTACACCTTC
V gene: TRBV7-9; D gene: TRBD2; J gene: TRBJ2-3; clone size: .; CDR3 protein: CAGWTSGRIADTQYF; CDR3 DNA: TGTGCCGGGTGGACTAGCGGGAGGATCGCAGATACGCAGTATTTT
V gene: TRBV5-1; D gene: TRBD1; J gene: TRBJ2-2; clone size: .; CDR3 protein: CASSNRGALLNTGELFF; CDR3 DNA: TGCGCCAGCAGCAACAGGGGGGCTCTCCTTAACACCGGGGAGCTGTTTTTT
V gene: TRBV2; D gene: .; J gene: TRBJ2-7; clone size: .; CDR3 protein: CASSATYEQYF; CDR3 DNA: TGTGCCAGCAGTGCCACCTACGAGCAGTACTTC
V gene: TRBV2; D gene: TRBD2; J gene: TRBJ2-2; clone size: .; CDR3 protein: CASGVRGLVAPGELFF; CDR3 DNA: TGTGCCAGCGGAGTGCGAGGACTAGTTGCACCCGGGGAGCTGTTTTTT
V gene: TRBV9; D gene: TRBD2; J gene: TRBJ2-2; clone size: .; CDR3 protein: CASSPPPGLARTGELFF; CDR3 DNA: TGTGCCAGCAGCCCTCCACCGGGACTAGCAAGAACCGGGGAGCTGTTTTTT
V gene: TRBV28; D gene: .; J gene: TRBJ1-1; clone size: .; CDR3 protein: CASSFSGGGGTEAFF; CDR3 DNA: TGTGCCAGCAGTTTCTCGGGGGGCGGGGGCACTGAAGCTTTCTTT
V gene: TRBV4-1; D gene: .; J gene: TRBJ2-1; clone size: once; CDR3 protein: CASSQVRLTRSYNEQFF; CDR3 DNA: TGCGCCAGCAGCCAAGTTCGGCTGACTCGGTCCTACAATGAGCAGTTCTTC
V gene: TRBV9; D gene: .; J gene: TRBJ1-2; clone size: .; CDR3 protein: CASSVGRNNYGYTF; CDR3 DNA: TGTGCCAGCAGCGTAGGGCGGAATAACTATGGCTACACCTTC
V gene: TRBV28; D gene: TRBD2; J gene: TRBJ2-7; clone size: .; CDR3 protein: CASRGLAGDLREQYF; CDR3 DNA: TGTGCCAGCAGGGGACTAGCGGGAGATTTACGCGAGCAGTACTTC
V gene: TRBV19; D gene: TRBD1; J gene: TRBJ2-7; clone size: .; CDR3 protein: CATGQGTGGREQYF; CDR3 DNA: TGTGCCACAGGGCAGGGGACAGGGGGCCGCGAGCAGTACTTC
V gene: TRBV27; D gene: TRBD1; J gene: TRBJ1-5; clone size: .; CDR3 protein: CASSPLQGAVQPQHF; CDR3 DNA: TGTGCCAGCAGTCCTCTACAGGGGGCGGTTCAGCCCCAGCATTTT
V gene: TRBV7-9; D gene: TRBD1; J gene: TRBJ2-6; clone size: .; CDR3 protein: CAVELGQGMRGANVLTF; CDR3 DNA: TGTGCCGTAGAACTGGGACAGGGGATGAGAGGGGCCAACGTCCTGACTTTC
V gene: TRBV27; D gene: .; J gene: TRBJ1-3; clone size: .; CDR3 protein: CASSRQQGNTIYF; CDR3 DNA: TGTGCCAGCAGCCGTCAACAAGGAAACACCATATATTTT
V gene: TRBV25-1; D gene: TRBD1; J gene: TRBJ2-7; clone size: once; CDR3 protein: CASSGDRDSYEQYF; CDR3 DNA: TGTGCCAGCAGTGGGGACAGGGACTCCTACGAGCAGTACTTC
V gene: TRBV7-9; D gene: .; J gene: TRBJ1-1; clone size: .; CDR3 protein: CASSFNPGRDTEAFF; CDR3 DNA: TGTGCCAGCAGCTTTAACCCCGGCAGGGACACTGAAGCTTTCTTT
V gene: TRBV6-5; D gene: TRBD1; J gene: TRBJ2-7; clone size: .; CDR3 protein: CASSRQGDYEQYF; CDR3 DNA: TGTGCCAGCAGTCGACAGGGGGACTACGAGCAGTACTTC
V gene: TRBV15; D gene: TRBD2; J gene: TRBJ2-4; clone size: .; CDR3 protein: CATSRGEGTAKNIQYF; CDR3 DNA: TGTGCCACCAGCAGAGGGGAGGGAACGGCCAAAAACATTCAGTACTTC
V gene: TRBV10-3; D gene: .; J gene: TRBJ1-6; clone size: .; CDR3 protein: CAISESPGEGGSPLHF; CDR3 DNA: TGTGCCATCAGTGAGTCCCCAGGGGAGGGAGGATCACCCCTCCACTTT